What follows are 31 T cell receptor beta chains derived from one specimen sequenced in a study of CD8+ T cells in alopecia areata. The sequencing template was cDNA reverse transcribed from extracted RNA. Sequencing was performed with immunoSEQ multiplex PCR; in TCRdb, only in-frame clones are kept and a portion is missing. The sample contains around 100,000 clones, roughly two fifths of which appear only once. The specimen was CD4+ T cells sorted from blood. Receptors were obtained from a human donor with alopecia areata.

The V call is TRBV29-1, the J call TRBJ2-1; maybe TRBD2 (5 bases). V lost 0 bases, J lost 15 bases, and 18 bases lay in between. CDR3 length: 13 residues. Germline CDR1 reads SQVTM; CDR2 reads ANQGSEA. The CDR3, as DNA: TGCAGCGTTGAAGATAGCGACACCGGACGTTGGTTCTTC. Translated: CSVEDSDTGRWFF.

The J gene is TRBJ1-1, the V gene TRBV7-2; weak D call: TRBD1 (5 bases). This CDR3 region has 15 residues. Trimming took 2 bases from V and 3 from J, leaving 13 bases between them. Germline V gene sequence: CDR1 SGHTA, CDR2 FQGNSA. DNA for the CDR3: TGTGCCAGCAGCTTAAGGGCAGGGCTGGACACTGAAGCTTTCTTT. Protein sequence: CASSLRAGLDTEAFF.

This chain connects TRBV6-1 to TRBJ2-7; D is unclear. V was pared by 10 bases and J by 5 bases, with 15 bases between. The germline gives CDR1 MNHNS, CDR2 SASEGT. This CDR3 contains 12 residues. Written as DNA, the CDR3 is TGTGCCACCCACCTGGGGTATGACGAGCAGTACTTC. Encoded protein: CATHLGYDEQYF.

In regard to this clone: The junction does not match germline at one end; this may be a read error. This rearrangement joins TRBV7-9 to TRBJ2-7, with 7 bases fitting TRBD1. The CDR3 length is 12 residues. Germline-derived CDR1 and CDR2 are SEHNR and FQNEAQ (reference sequence). The CDR3 DNA sequence: TGTGCCAGCAGCTCCGCGGACAGGTCCCCGAGGTTC. Protein product: CASSSADRSPRF.

V is TRBV7-2 and J is TRBJ2-7; 9 nucleotides match TRBD2. This CDR3 spans 17 amino acids. Losses at the gene ends were 0 bases for V and 1 base for J; bases not matched to a gene: 7. The germline V gene has CDR1 SGHTA and CDR2 FQGNSA. The CDR3 is CASSLAGRLAESYEQYF. CDR3 in DNA: TGTGCCAGCAGCTTAGCGGGTAGACTAGCGGAATCCTACGAGCAGTACTTC. Combining the CDR3 with reference TRBV7-2 and TRBJ2-7 gives the whole variable domain GAGVSQSPSNKVTEKGKDVELRCDPISGHTALYWYRQSLGQGLEFLIYFQGNSAPDKSGLPSDRFSAERTGGSVSTLTIQRTQQEDSAVYLCASSLAGRLAESYEQYFGPGTRLTVT.

The chain has TRBV29-1 and TRBJ2-2, with D possibly TRBD2 on 7 matching bases. V lost 3 bases to trimming and J lost 4 bases, with 12 bases between them. Per the germline V gene, CDR1 is SQVTM and CDR2 is ANQGSEA. This CDR3 region has 14 residues. CDR3 DNA sequence: TGCAGCGTTGAGGGGGGGCGCGGCACCGGGGAGCTGTTTTTT. Amino acid sequence: CSVEGGRGTGELFF.

This clone was observed a few times. V is TRBV2 and J is TRBJ1-2; 11 positions match TRBD1. V trimming: 7 bases; J trimming: 5 bases; junction bases outside the gene matches: 6. CDR3 length equals 14 residues. Germline V lookup: CDR1 SNHLY, CDR2 FYNNEI. CDR3 sequence reads: CASIPDRGHYGYTF. CDR3 in DNA: TGTGCCAGCATTCCGGACAGGGGGCATTATGGCTACACCTTC.

This chain uses TRBV7-9 with TRBJ2-5; D possibly corresponds to TRBD1 (5 bases). Germline CDR1 SEHNR, CDR2 FQNEAQ (reference sequence). This CDR3 has 13 amino acids. Trimming left V 1 base short and J 5 bases short, with 8 bases between. CDR3 bases: TGTGCCAGCAGCTTAGACGCAGGGGAGACCCAGTACTTC. It yields the protein CASSLDAGETQYF.

The gene calls are TRBV9 and TRBJ2-5; 7 bases line up with TRBD1. Germline CDR1 and CDR2: SGDLS and YYNGEE. This CDR3 contains 15 residues. With 0 bases clipped from V and 5 bases from J, the junction kept 7 bases outside the gene matches. The CDR3 coding sequence is TGTGCCAGCAGCGTAGCTCCCGGGACAGCGGAGACCCAGTACTTC. Its protein product is CASSVAPGTAETQYF.

This clone showed up many times. V and J are TRBV5-1 and TRBJ2-5; D not certain. The CDR3 has 14 residues. With 0 bases removed from V and 2 bases from J, the gap between germline ends came to 8 bases. The germline CDR1 and CDR2 sequences are SGHRS and YFSETQ. The CDR3 loop is CASSLDVLQETQYF. CDR3 DNA sequence: TGCGCCAGCAGCTTGGACGTTTTGCAAGAGACCCAGTACTTC.

The chain has TRBV6-4 and TRBJ1-1; unclear D gene. The CDR3 is 13 amino acids. Trimming shortened V by 2 bases and J by 1 base, and 5 bases separated the two germline ends. Germline V gene data show CDR1 as MRHNA and CDR2 as SNTAGT. The CDR3, as DNA: TGTGCCAGCAGTGACGATGAGAACACTGAAGCTTTCTTT. This gives the protein CASSDDENTEAFF.

The chain links TRBV5-4 to TRBJ1-5; unclear D gene. CDR1 and CDR2 (germline): SGHNT, YYREEE (reference sequence). The CDR3 consists of 14 residues. V gave up 0 bases and J gave up 3 bases, with 7 bases separating them. CDR3 DNA: TGTGCCAGCAGCTTGGATGCGGACAATCAGCCCCAGCATTTT. Translating gives CASSLDADNQPQHF.

Only one count was recorded for this clone. The chain links TRBV6-5 to TRBJ2-7; D might be TRBD1 (5 bases). This CDR3 is 13 amino acids long. The ends were cut back, 6 bases at V and 2 bases at J, with 11 bases in the middle. Germline lookup yields CDR1 MNHEY and CDR2 SVGAGI. CDR3 in amino acids: CASSQDRPYEQYF. The CDR3 DNA sequence: TGTGCCAGCAGCCAAGACAGACCCTACGAGCAGTACTTC.

This chain links TRBV2 with TRBJ2-1; the D gene is possibly TRBD2 (5 bases). Trimming removed 5 bases from V and 6 bases from J, with 14 bases in between. Germline V gene sequence: CDR1 SNHLY, CDR2 FYNNEI. The CDR3 has 14 amino acids. This CDR3 is CASSSPIRGNEQFF. The DNA of the CDR3 is TGTGCCAGCAGTTCCCCCATACGGGGCAATGAGCAGTTCTTC.

The V call is TRBV28, the J call TRBJ2-7; TRBD2 aligns across 8 bases. The CDR3 is 14 amino acids. Germline CDR1 and CDR2: MDHEN and SYDVKM. With V trimmed by 6 bases and J by 2 bases, 6 bases remained unmatched. The CDR3 DNA follows: TGTGCCAGCAGGGTGAGCGGGAGTACCTACGAGCAGTACTTC. Translating it yields CASRVSGSTYEQYF.

The chain recombines TRBV9 with TRBJ2-5, with TRBD2 matching 8 bases. CDR3 length equals 16 residues. CDR1 and CDR2 (germline): SGDLS, YYNGEE. The ends lost 3 bases at V and 3 bases at J; junction bases unmatched: 10. The CDR3 here is CASSASLGSGEETQYF. The DNA of the CDR3 is TGTGCCAGCAGCGCCTCCTTGGGTAGCGGGGAAGAGACCCAGTACTTC.

The chain joins TRBV6-1 to TRBJ1-5, with D maybe TRBD1 (5 bases). Per the germline V gene, CDR1 is MNHNS and CDR2 is SASEGT. The ends were cut back, 6 bases at V and 3 bases at J, with 9 bases in the middle. The CDR3 has 13 amino acids. The CDR3 here is CASSGGNNQPQHF. CDR3 sequence (DNA): TGTGCCAGCAGCGGGGGTAACAATCAGCCCCAGCATTTT.

This clone was seen only a few times. The rearrangement links TRBV29-1 to TRBJ1-1, with D uncertain. The CDR3 is 11 amino acids. Germline V gives CDR1 SQVTM, CDR2 ANQGSEA. V was cut by 8 bases and J by 5 bases, with 12 bases left in between. DNA for the CDR3: TGCAGCCACCGACCCCGTACTGAAGCTTTCTTT. Translating gives CSHRPRTEAFF.

The V and J genes are TRBV2 and TRBJ2-7; 7 bases match TRBD1. The CDR3 covers 13 residues. Unmatched junction bases numbered 9, after V lost 11 bases and J lost 2 bases. CDR1 is SNHLY, CDR2 FYNNEI, per germline. The CDR3 spells CAGGSGGPYEQYF. The CDR3 DNA reads as TGTGCCGGGGGATCAGGGGGACCCTACGAGCAGTACTTC.

The chain uses TRBV18 and TRBJ2-1; TRBD2 matches at 7 bases. This CDR3 is 15 amino acids long. Germline CDR1 reads KGHSH; CDR2 reads LQKENI. V lost 6 bases, J lost 0 bases, and 5 bases stayed unmatched. The CDR3 reads CASSLGTNSYNEQFF. CDR3 in DNA: TGTGCCAGCTCCCTAGGGACTAACTCCTACAATGAGCAGTTCTTC.

V and J are TRBV30 and TRBJ2-5; D might be TRBD2 (5 bases). Trimming pared 0 bases from V and 2 bases from J, leaving 13 bases between. There are 15 residues in the CDR3. Germline V gives CDR1 GTSNPN, CDR2 SVGIG (reference sequence). CDR3 coding DNA: TGTGCCTGGAGTGTACAGACCGGGGAACAAGAGACCCAGTACTTC. Protein product: CAWSVQTGEQETQYF.

The V and J genes are TRBV15 and TRBJ1-6; D possibly corresponds to TRBD1 (5 bases). There are 17 residues in the CDR3. Trimming pared 1 base from V and 6 bases from J, leaving 16 bases between. Germline loops: CDR1 LNHNV, CDR2 YYDKDF (reference sequence). CDR3: CATSRVVYTGGNSPLHF. CDR3 sequence (DNA): TGTGCCACCAGCAGAGTGGTTTACACAGGCGGTAATTCACCCCTCCACTTT.

V usage is TRBV6-5 and J usage is TRBJ2-6; TRBD1 aligns across 8 bases. In germline, CDR1 is MNHEY, CDR2 SVGAGI. Germline trimming cut 5 bases from V and 5 bases from J; bases unmatched to any gene: 2. CDR3 length: 14 amino acids. In DNA form, the CDR3 reads TGTGCCAGCAGTAGACAGGGGCGGGCCAACGTCCTGACTTTC. The encoded protein is CASSRQGRANVLTF.

V gene TRBV20-1 combines with J gene TRBJ2-5; D uncertain. The ends were cut back, 6 bases at V and 2 bases at J, with 7 bases in the middle. CDR1 DFQATT and CDR2 SNEGSKA come from the germline V gene (reference sequence). The length of the CDR3 is 11 residues. CDR3 protein: CSAPLQETQYF. As DNA, the CDR3 is TGCAGTGCCCCTTTACAAGAGACCCAGTACTTC.

This clone was seen a handful of times. The chain employs TRBV7-2 and TRBJ2-5, with D perhaps given as TRBD1 or TRBD2 (5 bases each). The CDR3 has 14 residues. The V gene lost 5 bases and the J gene lost 5 bases, with 15 bases spanning the gap. Looked up from germline, CDR1 is SGHTA and CDR2 is FQGNSA. CDR3 sequence: CASSPLPGTETQYF. The CDR3 region has the DNA TGTGCCAGCAGCCCACTTCCAGGGACCGAGACCCAGTACTTC.

This clone was found a few times. The genes are TRBV19 and TRBJ2-5, with D hard to call. This CDR3 spans 15 amino acids. Trimming cost V 8 bases and J 0 bases, with 16 bases left between them. Germline V lookup: CDR1 LNHDA, CDR2 SQIVND (reference sequence). The CDR3 here is CASAPRRNYQETQYF. The CDR3 DNA follows: TGTGCCAGTGCTCCCCGGCGTAACTACCAAGAGACCCAGTACTTC. The full variable domain, completed using reference TRBV19 and TRBJ2-5, is DGGITQSPKYLFRKEGQNVTLSCEQNLNHDAMYWYRQDPGQGLRLIYYSQIVNDFQKGDIAEGYSVSREKKESFPLTVTSAQKNPTAFYLCASAPRRNYQETQYFGPGTRLLVL.

The chain uses TRBV19 and TRBJ2-1; weak D call: TRBD1 (6 bases). This CDR3 has 16 residues. CDR1 LNHDA and CDR2 SQIVND come from the germline V gene (reference sequence). Trimming took 5 bases from V and 7 from J, leaving 21 bases between them. CDR3 loop: CASSANGQRIRNEQFF. The CDR3, as DNA: TGTGCCAGTAGTGCGAACGGACAGAGGATTAGGAATGAGCAGTTCTTC. Supplemented by reference TRBV19 and TRBJ2-1, the full variable domain reads DGGITQSPKYLFRKEGQNVTLSCEQNLNHDAMYWYRQDPGQGLRLIYYSQIVNDFQKGDIAEGYSVSREKKESFPLTVTSAQKNPTAFYLCASSANGQRIRNEQFFGPGTRLTVL.

The gene calls are TRBV7-2 and TRBJ2-7; D gene ambiguous. Germline loops: CDR1 SGHTA, CDR2 FQGNSA. The CDR3 loop spans 14 amino acids. Trimming left V 5 bases short and J 0 bases short, with 11 bases between. CDR3 sequence reads: CASSQTRSSYEQYF. CDR3 nucleotides: TGTGCCAGCAGCCAGACCAGGAGCTCCTACGAGCAGTACTTC.

This clone was observed a few times. Additional DNA sequences in this sample encode the identical CDR3. The chain links TRBV28 to TRBJ1-2; D remains ambiguous. This CDR3 has 14 amino acids. Germline CDR1 reads MDHEN; CDR2 reads SYDVKM. Trimming removed 3 bases from V and 4 bases from J, with 12 bases in between. The CDR3 is CASSLGQSVYGYTF. Here the CDR3 DNA reads TGTGCCAGCAGTTTGGGCCAGAGTGTCTATGGCTACACCTTC.

This clone was seen many times. J is TRBJ2-4 and V is TRBV4-1; the match to TRBD2 covers 7 bases. The trim removed 3 bases at V and 0 bases at J, leaving 5 bases unmatched. CDR3 length: 16 amino acids. Germline V gives CDR1 MGHRA, CDR2 YSYEKL. CDR3 in amino acids: CASSHRAGLAKNIQYF. The CDR3 DNA sequence: TGCGCCAGCAGCCACCGAGCGGGGTTAGCCAAAAACATTCAGTACTTC.

V is TRBV27 and J is TRBJ2-1; tentative D call: TRBD2 (6 bases). Germline-derived CDR1 and CDR2 are MNHEY and SMNVEV (reference sequence). Trimming stripped 0 bases from V and 4 bases from J, with 7 bases between. The CDR3 has 14 residues. The CDR3 sequence is CASSLSRGYNEQFF. Written as DNA, the CDR3 is TGTGCCAGCAGTTTATCACGGGGGTACAATGAGCAGTTCTTC.